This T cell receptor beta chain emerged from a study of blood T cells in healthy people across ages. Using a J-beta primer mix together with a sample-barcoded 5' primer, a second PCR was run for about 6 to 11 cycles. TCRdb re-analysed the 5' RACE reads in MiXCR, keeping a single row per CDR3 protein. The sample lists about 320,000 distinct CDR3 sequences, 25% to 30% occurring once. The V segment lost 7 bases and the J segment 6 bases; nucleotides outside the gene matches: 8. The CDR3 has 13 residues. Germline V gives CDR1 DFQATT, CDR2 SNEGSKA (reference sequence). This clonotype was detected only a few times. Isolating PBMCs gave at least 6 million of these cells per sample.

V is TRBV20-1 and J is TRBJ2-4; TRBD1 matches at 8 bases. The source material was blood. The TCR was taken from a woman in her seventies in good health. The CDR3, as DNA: TGCAGTGTTCAGAGGCAGGGGGCAAACATTCAGTACTTC. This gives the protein CSVQRQGANIQYF.